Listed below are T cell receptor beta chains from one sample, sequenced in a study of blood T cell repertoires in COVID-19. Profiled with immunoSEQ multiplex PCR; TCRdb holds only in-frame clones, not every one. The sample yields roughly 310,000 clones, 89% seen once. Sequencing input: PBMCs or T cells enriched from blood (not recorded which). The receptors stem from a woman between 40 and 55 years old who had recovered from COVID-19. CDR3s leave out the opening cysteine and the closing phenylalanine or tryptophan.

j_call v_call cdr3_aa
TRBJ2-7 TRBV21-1 ATDNRGIMARSYEQY
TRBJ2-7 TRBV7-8 ASSSRGGTLYEQY
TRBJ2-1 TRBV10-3 AAAGVSAGEQF
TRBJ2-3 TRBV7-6 ASSLQTGGTDTQY
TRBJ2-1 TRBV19 ASSKNSGSSYNEQF
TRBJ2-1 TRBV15 ATSRQRGGYNEQF
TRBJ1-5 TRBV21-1 ASSKCGDSNHQTQH
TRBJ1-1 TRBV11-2 ASSLGLRVLNTEAF
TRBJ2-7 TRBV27 ASSDSRGNYEQY
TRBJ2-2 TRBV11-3 ASSLTTLGFGELF
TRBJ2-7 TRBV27 ASSPQGAEFYEQY
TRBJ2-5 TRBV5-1 ASSLVTGTVQETQY
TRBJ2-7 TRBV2 ASSVYRVNEQY
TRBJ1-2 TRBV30 AWKQGAGGYT
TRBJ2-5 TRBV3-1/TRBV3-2 ASSQEAGTQY
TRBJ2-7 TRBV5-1 ASSPRDSGSYEQY
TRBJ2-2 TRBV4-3 ASSQNRGTGTGELF
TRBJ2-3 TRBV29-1 STLSTDTQY
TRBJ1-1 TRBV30 AWREGPLTEAF
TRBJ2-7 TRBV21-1 ASSIAWTGSYEQY
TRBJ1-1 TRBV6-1 ASSDTEIMNTEAF
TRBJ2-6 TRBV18 ASSPKGPTISGANVLT
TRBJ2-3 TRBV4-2 ASSQGGWTGAGDTQY
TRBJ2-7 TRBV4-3 ASSQARGQGHEQY
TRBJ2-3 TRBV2 ASSRMSGQDTQY
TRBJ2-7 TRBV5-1 ASSLGTGGSEQY
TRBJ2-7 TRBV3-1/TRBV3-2 ASTLGLAGGVTYEQY
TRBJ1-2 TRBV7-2 ASSFGGHGYT
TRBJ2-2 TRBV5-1 ASSPRTSGYTTGELF
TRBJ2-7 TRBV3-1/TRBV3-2 ASRAGGSYEQY
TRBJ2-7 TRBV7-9 ASSSKDHAYEQY
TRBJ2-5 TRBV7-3 ASAPGLAGRETQY
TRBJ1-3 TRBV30 AWQGQVVEPAHLGNTIY
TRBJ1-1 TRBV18 ASSPTGGNTEAF
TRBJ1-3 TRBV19 ASSIDGSFTGNTIY
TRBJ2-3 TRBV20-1 SATRGDAQY
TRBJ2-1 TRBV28 ASSSGTELWKEQF
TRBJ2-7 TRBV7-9 ASRSQRDPTYEQY
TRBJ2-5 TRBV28 ASRLTPGQETQY
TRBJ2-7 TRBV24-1 ATSVAGEYEQY
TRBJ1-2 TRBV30 AWMDRDYGYT
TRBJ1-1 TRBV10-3 AISVGGADTEAF
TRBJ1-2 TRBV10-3 AISDPNYEGSYGYT
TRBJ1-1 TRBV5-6 ASSLAGQGRDTEAF
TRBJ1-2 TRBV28 ASSFTGNYGYT
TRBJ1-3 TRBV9 ASSVGGSEPGNTIY
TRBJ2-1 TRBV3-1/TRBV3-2 ASTQRIAGAYNEQF
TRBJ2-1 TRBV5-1 ASSLVPSGSGNEQF
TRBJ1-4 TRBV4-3 ASRSSATNEKLF